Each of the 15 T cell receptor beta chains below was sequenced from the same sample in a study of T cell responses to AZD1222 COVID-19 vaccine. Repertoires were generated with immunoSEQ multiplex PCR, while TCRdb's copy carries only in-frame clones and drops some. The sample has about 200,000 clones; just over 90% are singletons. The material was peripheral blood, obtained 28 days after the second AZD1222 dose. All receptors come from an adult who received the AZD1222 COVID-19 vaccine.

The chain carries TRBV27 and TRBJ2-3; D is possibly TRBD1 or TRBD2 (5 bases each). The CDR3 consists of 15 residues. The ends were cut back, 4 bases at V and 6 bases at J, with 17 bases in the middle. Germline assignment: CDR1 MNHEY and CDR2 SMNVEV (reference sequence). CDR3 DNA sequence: TGTGCCAGCAGTTCCCAGGGACGGCCTATCGATACGCAGTATTTT. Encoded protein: CASSSQGRPIDTQYF.

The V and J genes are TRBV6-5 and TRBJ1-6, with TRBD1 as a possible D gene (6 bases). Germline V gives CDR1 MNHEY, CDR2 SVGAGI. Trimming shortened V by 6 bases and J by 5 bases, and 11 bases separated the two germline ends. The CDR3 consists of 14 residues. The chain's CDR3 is CASRRQADNSPLHF. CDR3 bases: TGTGCCAGCAGACGACAGGCCGATAATTCACCCCTCCACTTT.

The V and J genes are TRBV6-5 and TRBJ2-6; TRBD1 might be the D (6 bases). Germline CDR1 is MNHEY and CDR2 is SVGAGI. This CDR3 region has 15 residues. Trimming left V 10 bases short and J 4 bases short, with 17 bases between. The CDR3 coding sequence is TGTGCCACCCATCGAACAGGGCCAGGGGCCAACGTCCTGACTTTC. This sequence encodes CATHRTGPGANVLTF.

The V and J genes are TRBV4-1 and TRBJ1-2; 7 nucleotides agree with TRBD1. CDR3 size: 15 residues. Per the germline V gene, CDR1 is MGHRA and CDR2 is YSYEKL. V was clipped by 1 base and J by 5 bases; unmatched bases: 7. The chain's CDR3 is CASSQVRGGQYGYTF. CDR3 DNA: TGCGCCAGCAGCCAAGTTAGGGGGGGACAGTATGGCTACACCTTC.

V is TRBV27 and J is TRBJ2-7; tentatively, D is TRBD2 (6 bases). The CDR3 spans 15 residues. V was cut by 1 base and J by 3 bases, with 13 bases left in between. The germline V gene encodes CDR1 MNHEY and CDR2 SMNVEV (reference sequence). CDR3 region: CASSLFTSRNYEQYF. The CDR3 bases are TGTGCCAGCAGTTTATTTACTAGCAGAAACTACGAGCAGTACTTC.

CDR3 DNA: TGTGCCAGCAGCTTAGGGTCTTACGGGGTAGAGACCCAGTACTTC. This translates into CASSLGSYGVETQYF. The rearrangement joins TRBV11-2 to TRBJ2-5; a possible D gene is TRBD2 (5 bases). The ends were cut back, 1 base at V and 4 bases at J, with 13 bases in the middle. CDR3 length: 15 amino acids. Germline V gene sequence: CDR1 SGHAT, CDR2 FQNNGV. Full variable domain (remainder filled in from reference TRBV11-2 and TRBJ2-5): EAGVAQSPRYKIIEKRQSVAFWCNPISGHATLYWYQQILGQGPKLLIQFQNNGVVDDSQLPKDRFSAERLKGVDSTLKIQPAKLEDSAVYLCASSLGSYGVETQYFGPGTRLLVL.

For the CDR3, the DNA is TGTGCCACCAGCAGAGGGGGAAGCGGGATCGGCTACACCTTC. Amino acids: CATSRGGSGIGYTF. This chain connects TRBV15 to TRBJ1-2, with D unclear. The CDR3 is 14 amino acids. Trimming shortened V by 1 base and J by 8 bases, and 14 bases separated the two germline ends. Germline CDR1 reads LNHNV; CDR2 reads YYDKDF (reference sequence). The full variable domain, rest sourced from reference TRBV15 and TRBJ1-2, is DAMVIQNPRYQVTQFGKPVTLSCSQTLNHNVMYWYQQKSSQAPKLLFHYYDKDFNNEADTPDNFQSRRPNTSFCFLDIRSPGLGDTAMYLCATSRGGSGIGYTFGSGTRLTVV.

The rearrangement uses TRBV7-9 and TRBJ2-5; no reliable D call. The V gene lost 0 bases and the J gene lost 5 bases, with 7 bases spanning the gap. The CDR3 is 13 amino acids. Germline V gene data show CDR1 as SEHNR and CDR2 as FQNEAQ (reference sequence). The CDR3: CASSLATWETQYF. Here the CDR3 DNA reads TGTGCCAGCAGCTTAGCGACATGGGAGACCCAGTACTTC.

CDR3 DNA: TGCGCCAGCAGCCCAAAGGATCGACAGGGGCGGACCTACGAGCAGTACTTC. This gives the protein CASSPKDRQGRTYEQYF. This chain uses TRBV4-1 with TRBJ2-7, with 8 bases that match TRBD1. There are 17 residues in the CDR3. The V and J ends lost 4 bases and 2 bases, in that order; junction bases with no gene match: 13. The germline gives CDR1 MGHRA, CDR2 YSYEKL.

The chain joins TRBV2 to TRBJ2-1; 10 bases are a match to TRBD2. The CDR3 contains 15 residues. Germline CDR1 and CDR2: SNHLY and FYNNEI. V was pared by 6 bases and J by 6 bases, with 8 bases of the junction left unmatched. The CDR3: CASRGASGRSNEQFF. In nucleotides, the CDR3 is TGTGCCAGCAGGGGGGCTAGCGGGAGAAGCAATGAGCAGTTCTTC.

The CDR3 sequence is CASRPGGGSTDTQYF. CDR3 bases: TGTGCCAGCAGGCCGGGGGGCGGGAGTACAGATACGCAGTATTTT. The chain carries TRBV28 and TRBJ2-3; tentatively, D is TRBD2 (7 bases). The CDR3 runs to 15 residues. The V end lost 6 bases, the J end lost 3 bases, and 16 bases lay between the germline ends. Germline loops: CDR1 MDHEN, CDR2 SYDVKM.

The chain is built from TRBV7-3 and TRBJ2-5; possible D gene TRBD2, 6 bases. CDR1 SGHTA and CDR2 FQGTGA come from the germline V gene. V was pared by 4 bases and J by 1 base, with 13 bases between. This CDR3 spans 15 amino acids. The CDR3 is CASSSFGGSQETQYF. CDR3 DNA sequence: TGTGCCAGCAGCTCTTTCGGAGGGTCCCAAGAGACCCAGTACTTC.

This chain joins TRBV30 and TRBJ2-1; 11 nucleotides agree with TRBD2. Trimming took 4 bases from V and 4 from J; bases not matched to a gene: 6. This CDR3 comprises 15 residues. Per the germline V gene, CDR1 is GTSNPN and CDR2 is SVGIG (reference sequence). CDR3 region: CAWNSIAGGYNEQFF. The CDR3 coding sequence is TGTGCCTGGAACTCAATAGCGGGAGGGTACAATGAGCAGTTCTTC.

The CDR3 protein is CASGGETVWEKLFF. The CDR3 DNA is TGTGCCAGCGGAGGAGAGACTGTTTGGGAAAAACTGTTTTTT. This sequence joins TRBV2 and TRBJ1-4; D ambiguous. The germline gives CDR1 SNHLY, CDR2 FYNNEI. Trimming removed 8 bases at V and 8 bases at J, with 18 bases between. CDR3 size: 14 residues.

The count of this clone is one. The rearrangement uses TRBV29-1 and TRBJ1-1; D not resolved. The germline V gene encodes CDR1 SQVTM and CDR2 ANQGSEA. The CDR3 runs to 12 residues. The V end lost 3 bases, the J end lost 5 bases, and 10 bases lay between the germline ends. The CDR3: CSVEGISTEAFF. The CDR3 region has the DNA TGCAGCGTTGAGGGCATTAGTACTGAAGCTTTCTTT.